Listed here are 27 T cell receptor beta chains from one sample, sequenced in a study of CD8+ T cells in alopecia areata. RNA was isolated and reverse transcribed to cDNA, the sequencing template. Method: immunoSEQ multiplex PCR; TCRdb's copy keeps in-frame clones and lacks some. The repertoire holds approximately 13,000 clones, over 60% seen once, with about 14% in the top ten. Researchers gathered lesional scalp punch biopsies and peripheral blood from patients with alopecia areata. The specimen was skin. The source of these receptors is a human donor with alopecia areata.

This clone was detected only a few times. Other DNA sequences in this specimen translate into the identical CDR3. The rearrangement joins TRBV11-2 to TRBJ2-5, with D possibly being TRBD2 (6 bases). The CDR3 runs 13 residues. Germline V gene data show CDR1 as SGHAT and CDR2 as FQNNGV. The V and J ends lost 5 bases and 4 bases respectively, with 11 bases between them. The CDR3 DNA reads as TGTGCCAGCAGCCCTCCCGGGGGAGAGACCCAGTACTTC. This codes for CASSPPGGETQYF. The variable domain in full, completed from reference TRBV11-2 and TRBJ2-5, reads EAGVAQSPRYKIIEKRQSVAFWCNPISGHATLYWYQQILGQGPKLLIQFQNNGVVDDSQLPKDRFSAERLKGVDSTLKIQPAKLEDSAVYLCASSPPGGETQYFGPGTRLLVL.

This chain joins TRBV7-2 and TRBJ2-3; TRBD2 is a possible D gene (6 bases). Looked up from germline, CDR1 is SGHTA and CDR2 is FQGNSA. CDR3 size: 14 residues. With 7 bases removed from V and 2 bases from J, the gap between germline ends came to 13 bases. The CDR3 here is CASIPGLSTDTQYF. The CDR3 coding sequence is TGTGCCAGCATCCCGGGACTCTCCACAGATACGCAGTATTTT.

This clone turned up a few times. The chain employs TRBV6-5 and TRBJ2-2, with 10 bases matching TRBD1. V was pared by 10 bases and J by 2 bases, with 4 bases of the junction left unmatched. Per germline, CDR1 MNHEY and CDR2 SVGAGI. This CDR3 is built from 14 residues. CDR3 loop: CAIGDRGNTGELFF. CDR3 bases: TGTGCCATCGGGGACAGGGGTAACACCGGGGAGCTGTTTTTT.

This clone was detected a few times. The chain is built from TRBV7-9 and TRBJ2-1, with 11 bases identical to TRBD2. The CDR3 length is 15 residues. Germline CDR1 reads SEHNR; CDR2 reads FQNEAQ (reference sequence). V gave up 6 bases and J gave up 6 bases; unmatched junction bases: 7. The CDR3 reads CASRNLAGGPNEQFF. The CDR3, as DNA: TGTGCCAGCAGGAATCTAGCGGGGGGCCCCAATGAGCAGTTCTTC. The full variable domain, its missing parts supplied by reference TRBV7-9 and TRBJ2-1, is DTGVSQNPRHKITKRGQNVTFRCDPISEHNRLYWYRQTLGQGPEFLTYFQNEAQLEKSRLLSDRFSAERPKGSFSTLEIQRTEQGDSAMYLCASRNLAGGPNEQFFGPGTRLTVL.

The chain employs TRBV29-1 and TRBJ1-1, with a tentative D call TRBD1 (5 bases). This CDR3 is 12 amino acids long. Germline loops: CDR1 SQVTM, CDR2 ANQGSEA. V lost 7 bases to trimming and J lost 1 base, with 10 bases between them. This chain's CDR3 is CSAGRGNTEAFF. In DNA, the CDR3 is TGCAGCGCCGGGAGGGGGAACACTGAAGCTTTCTTT.

The CDR3 sequence: CSVEGPGQGATGELFF. DNA of the CDR3: TGCAGCGTTGAAGGTCCCGGACAGGGGGCAACCGGGGAGCTGTTTTTT. The V and J genes are TRBV29-1 and TRBJ2-2; TRBD1 aligns across 11 bases. Germline lookup yields CDR1 SQVTM and CDR2 ANQGSEA. This CDR3 comprises 16 residues. The trim removed 1 base at V and 5 bases at J, leaving 6 bases unmatched.

The chain uses TRBV4-1 and TRBJ2-1; the match to TRBD1 covers 12 bases. CDR1 MGHRA and CDR2 YSYEKL come from the germline V gene. V shed 5 bases and J 8 bases; nucleotides not matched to a gene: 4. The CDR3 length is 14 residues. In DNA, the CDR3 is TGCGCCAGCAGCGTGGGGACAGGGGGCTATGAGCAGTTCTTC. Translating gives CASSVGTGGYEQFF.

This clone was seen a few times. V is TRBV15 and J is TRBJ2-2; D is undetermined. The CDR3 is 14 amino acids. CDR1 and CDR2 from the germline V gene are LNHNV and YYDKDF (reference sequence). Trimming pared 0 bases from V and 6 bases from J, leaving 8 bases between. CDR3 region: CATSRDVRAGELFF. For the CDR3, the DNA is TGTGCCACCAGCAGAGATGTAAGGGCCGGGGAGCTGTTTTTT.

This rearrangement joins TRBV6-5 to TRBJ2-1; D is uncertain. The CDR3 extends over 13 amino acids. Between the trimmed V and J ends, which lost 8 bases and 0 bases, there was a span of 8 bases. CDR1 is MNHEY and CDR2 is SVGAGI in the germline V gene. CDR3 amino acids: CASQSGSYNEQFF. The CDR3 DNA reads as TGTGCCAGCCAGAGTGGCTCCTACAATGAGCAGTTCTTC.

This clone was seen more than once but under ten times. The rearrangement links TRBV27 to TRBJ1-6; 9 bases line up with TRBD1. The CDR3 has 15 residues. Per the germline V gene, CDR1 is MNHEY and CDR2 is SMNVEV (reference sequence). Trimming cost V 5 bases and J 11 bases; bases outside gene matches: 10. Here the CDR3 DNA reads TGTGCCAGCAGTCCCGGGACAGGGTACCCAACACCCCTCCACTTT. It translates to CASSPGTGYPTPLHF.

The V gene is TRBV28, the J gene TRBJ2-7; the D gene is possibly TRBD2 (7 bases). CDR3 size: 14 residues. CDR1 is MDHEN and CDR2 is SYDVKM in the germline V gene. V gave up 2 bases and J gave up 3 bases, with 11 bases separating them. The CDR3 here is CASSLRGAIYEQYF. CDR3 sequence (DNA): TGTGCCAGCAGTTTACGGGGGGCTATCTACGAGCAGTACTTC.

The V and J genes are TRBV10-3 and TRBJ2-7, with D possibly TRBD2 on 5 matching bases. This CDR3 is built from 14 residues. Germline values: CDR1 ENHRY, CDR2 SYGVKD. Trimming cost V 10 bases and J 0 bases, with 16 bases left between them. The CDR3, as DNA: TGTGCCACCTCGGCGGGCAAAGACTCCTACGAGCAGTACTTC. Translated, it gives CATSAGKDSYEQYF.

The chain employs TRBV11-1 and TRBJ2-4; 8 nucleotides line up with TRBD2. This CDR3 comprises 13 residues. The J segment lost 8 bases and the V segment lost 4 bases, leaving 4 bases of the junction unmatched. Germline lookup yields CDR1 SGHAT and CDR2 FQDESV (reference sequence). The CDR3 DNA reads TGTGCCAGCAGCTGGGACGGGAGGGACATTCAGTACTTC. Its protein is CASSWDGRDIQYF. Full variable domain (rest looked up from reference TRBV11-1 and TRBJ2-4): EAEVAQSPRYKITEKSQAVAFWCDPISGHATLYWYRQILGQGPELLVQFQDESVVDDSQLPKDRFSAERLKGVDSTLKIQPAELGDSAMYLCASSWDGRDIQYFGAGTRLSVL.

The rearrangement joins TRBV6-1 to TRBJ1-1, with TRBD1 identical over 8 bases. Germline CDR1 MNHNS, CDR2 SASEGT. The CDR3 consists of 15 residues. V lost 7 bases and J lost 0; bases outside the gene matches: 7. The CDR3 DNA follows: TGTGCCAGCACTAATCAGGGGGCTCTGAACACTGAAGCTTTCTTT. Amino acids: CASTNQGALNTEAFF.

This chain connects TRBV6-5 to TRBJ2-7; D perhaps matches TRBD1 (6 bases). Trimming removed 4 bases at V and 6 bases at J, with 16 bases between. Germline CDR1 reads MNHEY; CDR2 reads SVGAGI. The CDR3 totals 14 residues. CDR3 region: CASSLVALRGEQYF. The CDR3 nucleotides are TGTGCCAGCAGTTTGGTGGCGCTCAGGGGCGAGCAGTACTTC.

In its sample, this clone was seen a few times. CDR3 amino acids: CSVQPTGDLNTGELFF. In DNA form, the CDR3 reads TGCAGCGTACAACCGACAGGCGATTTGAACACCGGGGAGCTGTTTTTT. The genes are TRBV29-1 and TRBJ2-2, with D perhaps TRBD1 (6 bases). The germline V gene encodes CDR1 SQVTM and CDR2 ANQGSEA. CDR3 length equals 16 residues. V dropped 6 bases and J dropped 1 base, with 18 bases sitting between them.

This chain links TRBV6-5 with TRBJ2-3; D might be TRBD2 (5 bases). The germline V gene has CDR1 MNHEY and CDR2 SVGAGI. Trimming stripped 2 bases from V and 4 bases from J, with 10 bases between. This CDR3 comprises 14 residues. The CDR3 DNA reads TGTGCCAGCAGTTACACCACTAGAGCAGATACGCAGTATTTT. Encoded protein: CASSYTTRADTQYF.

By share of the sample, this clone is medium-sized. The chain's CDR3 is CALSSGGTGHLNTEAFF. CDR3 coding DNA: TGTGCTCTCAGCTCAGGCGGGACAGGGCACTTGAACACTGAAGCTTTCTTT. This chain joins TRBV7-9 and TRBJ1-1; 9 bases match TRBD1. Germline loops: CDR1 SEHNR, CDR2 FQNEAQ (reference sequence). The CDR3 is 17 amino acids. Full variable domain (rest looked up from reference TRBV7-9 and TRBJ1-1): DTGVSQNPRHKITKRGQNVTFRCDPISEHNRLYWYRQTLGQGPEFLTYFQNEAQLEKSRLLSDRFSAERPKGSFSTLEIQRTEQGDSAMYLCALSSGGTGHLNTEAFFGQGTRLTVV.

This clone was seen a handful of times. Here the CDR3 DNA reads TGCAGCGTTGGAAGGGCTTGGGGCACAGATACGCAGTATTTT. Protein product: CSVGRAWGTDTQYF. V usage is TRBV29-1 and J usage is TRBJ2-3; the D is unclear. Germline V gene sequence: CDR1 SQVTM, CDR2 ANQGSEA. The germline V and J ends were trimmed by 4 bases and 1 base, with 12 bases remaining between them. The CDR3 consists of 14 residues.

The J gene is TRBJ2-1, the V gene TRBV30; 7 bases fit TRBD2. Trimming removed 8 bases from V and 3 bases from J; junction bases left unmatched: 7. Germline V gene lookup returns CDR1 GTSNPN and CDR2 SVGIG (reference sequence). The CDR3 is 13 residues long. The CDR3 bases are TGTGCCGGAGCGGGGCTTTACTACAATGAGCAGTTCTTC. Residues: CAGAGLYYNEQFF. Full variable domain (outside the CDR3, taken from reference TRBV30 and TRBJ2-1): SQTIHQWPATLVQPVGSPLSLECTVEGTSNPNLYWYRQAAGRGLQLLFYSVGIGQISSEVPQNLSASRPQDRQFILSSKKLLLSDSGFYLCAGAGLYYNEQFFGPGTRLTVL.

This clone showed up just a few times. This sequence joins TRBV7-3 and TRBJ2-1, with D unresolved. There are 15 residues in the CDR3. V was trimmed by 5 bases and J by 1 base, leaving 12 bases between them. Looked up from germline, CDR1 is SGHTA and CDR2 is FQGTGA. The CDR3 nucleotides read TGTGCCAGCAGCGCCCCGGAGACGTCCTACAATGAGCAGTTCTTC. Its protein is CASSAPETSYNEQFF.

This clone was seen more than once but under ten times. The chain employs TRBV5-1 and TRBJ1-6, with a possible D match to TRBD1 (5 bases). The CDR3 contains 13 residues. The V gene's germline CDR1 is SGHRS and CDR2 YFSETQ. Trimming cost V 4 bases and J 6 bases, with 8 bases left between them. The CDR3 loop is CASSRDPNSPLHF. DNA of the CDR3: TGCGCCAGCAGCCGGGACCCTAATTCACCCCTCCACTTT.

The chain employs TRBV11-2 and TRBJ2-3, with D uncertain. V was shortened by 3 bases and J by 4 bases, with 11 bases between the two germline ends. This CDR3 contains 14 residues. CDR1 is SGHAT and CDR2 is FQNNGV in the germline V gene. The CDR3 reads CASSLIGTADTQYF. CDR3 coding DNA: TGTGCCAGCAGCTTGATAGGAACTGCAGATACGCAGTATTTT.

This chain uses TRBV6-6 with TRBJ1-3; D is ambiguous. The V end was cut by 5 bases, the J end by 3 bases, with 2 bases between. CDR3 length equals 11 residues. Germline loops: CDR1 MNHNY, CDR2 SVGAGI (reference sequence). The CDR3 nucleotides read TGTGCCAGCAGTCGTGGAAACACCATATATTTT. Translated: CASSRGNTIYF.

The chain has TRBV7-3 and TRBJ2-1; TRBD1 matches at 8 bases. The J segment lost 11 bases and the V segment lost 6 bases, leaving 12 bases of the junction unmatched. This CDR3 has 14 amino acids. CDR1 SGHTA and CDR2 FQGTGA come from the germline V gene. CDR3 nucleotide sequence: TGTGCCAGCAGTCCAGGACAGGGCGATGAGAAGCAGTTCTTC. As protein: CASSPGQGDEKQFF.

The V call is TRBV5-1, the J call TRBJ2-5; unclear D gene. The germline V and J ends were trimmed by 3 bases and 5 bases, with 8 bases remaining between them. The CDR3 has 12 amino acids. Germline V CDR1 and CDR2: SGHRS, YFSETQ. The CDR3 here is CASSYTAETQYF. In DNA, the CDR3 is TGCGCCAGCAGCTATACCGCGGAGACCCAGTACTTC.

In the case of this clone: A much larger clone differs by one base, so this may be a read error. V and J are TRBV4-2 and TRBJ2-5; possibly TRBD2 for D (5 bases). The V end was cut by 0 bases, the J end by 7 bases, with 9 bases between. Germline V gives CDR1 LGHNA, CDR2 YNFKEQ. The CDR3 totals 13 residues. The CDR3 spells CASSQDGKGTQYF. Here the CDR3 DNA reads TGTGCCAGCAGCCAAGACGGGAAGGGGACCCAGTACTTC.